These T cell receptor beta chains were read from a single sample in a study of blood T cells in healthy people across ages. TCRdb fed the 5' RACE reads into MiXCR, producing one record per CDR3 protein. The data contain under 950,000 distinct CDR3 sequences, about a fifth of them seen just once; the ten biggest clones take up 22%. The sample taken for sequencing was blood. Receptors were obtained from a man aged 70-80 years in good health. CDR3s include the opening cysteine and the closing phenylalanine or tryptophan. A D gene is named only where the DNA matches it firmly. For some rows the clone size is stated as once, few or many, or as a class when expanded; others skip it.

V gene: TRBV12-3/TRBV12-4; D gene: -; clone size: -; CDR3 length: 13; J gene: TRBJ1-6; CDR3 DNA: TGTGCCAGCAGTGGGACTAGCAATTCACCCCTCCACTTT; CDR3 protein: CASSGTSNSPLHF
V gene: TRBV4-1; D gene: TRBD2; clone size: few; CDR3 length: 17; J gene: TRBJ2-2; CDR3 DNA: TGCGCCAGCAGCCAAGATAGTAGCGGGAGGGTCCCTGGGGAGCTGTTTTTT; CDR3 protein: CASSQDSSGRVPGELFF
V gene: TRBV5-1; D gene: -; clone size: -; CDR3 length: 14; J gene: TRBJ2-3; CDR3 DNA: TGCGCCACCTCGTTGGGGGCTTCCTACGATACGCAGTATTTT; CDR3 protein: CATSLGASYDTQYF
V gene: TRBV2; D gene: -; clone size: few; CDR3 length: 13; J gene: TRBJ1-6; CDR3 DNA: TGTGCCAGCAGGAGGGAATGGAATTCACCCCTCCACTTT; CDR3 protein: CASRREWNSPLHF
V gene: TRBV28; D gene: -; clone size: -; CDR3 length: 13; J gene: TRBJ2-7; CDR3 DNA: TGTGCCAGCAAACCGGGACCGGTCTACGAGCAATACTTC; CDR3 protein: CASKPGPVYEQYF
V gene: TRBV29-1; D gene: TRBD1; clone size: -; CDR3 length: 16; J gene: TRBJ2-5; CDR3 DNA: TGCAGCGTCCACACCACCGGGACAGGGGGCATGGAGACCCAGTACTTC; CDR3 protein: CSVHTTGTGGMETQYF
V gene: TRBV11-2; D gene: -; clone size: few; CDR3 length: 13; J gene: TRBJ2-1; CDR3 DNA: TGTGCCACCGGGGTAGAGCCATACAATGAGCAGTTCTTC; CDR3 protein: CATGVEPYNEQFF
V gene: TRBV12-3/TRBV12-4; D gene: TRBD1; clone size: few; CDR3 length: 15; J gene: TRBJ1-1; CDR3 DNA: TGTGCCGGCAGTTTGAAGGGGGCAATTGCAACTGAAGCTTTCTTT; CDR3 protein: CAGSLKGAIATEAFF
V gene: TRBV12-3/TRBV12-4; D gene: TRBD2; clone size: -; CDR3 length: 15; J gene: TRBJ2-3; CDR3 DNA: TGTGCCAGCAGTTTTGAAGCGGGGAGCGCAGATACGCAGTATTTT; CDR3 protein: CASSFEAGSADTQYF
V gene: TRBV11-2; D gene: TRBD2; clone size: -; CDR3 length: 15; J gene: TRBJ2-1; CDR3 DNA: TGTGCCAGCAGCCCGCGGGGGGGAGGGATCGATGAGCAGTTCTTC; CDR3 protein: CASSPRGGGIDEQFF
V gene: TRBV4-3; D gene: TRBD2; clone size: few; CDR3 length: 19; J gene: TRBJ2-6; CDR3 DNA: TGCGCCAGCAGCCAAGATCCAGGACTAGCGGGAGTTGGGGCCAACGTCCTGACTTTC; CDR3 protein: CASSQDPGLAGVGANVLTF
V gene: TRBV5-1; D gene: TRBD1; clone size: -; CDR3 length: 16; J gene: TRBJ2-3; CDR3 DNA: TGCGCCAGCAGCTTGGGGAGACAGGGGGCTGCAGATACGCAGTATTTT; CDR3 protein: CASSLGRQGAADTQYF
V gene: TRBV11-2; D gene: TRBD2; clone size: -; CDR3 length: 16; J gene: TRBJ2-3; CDR3 DNA: TGTGCCAGCAGCTTAAAACTAGCGGGCGGTACAGATACGCAGTATTTT; CDR3 protein: CASSLKLAGGTDTQYF
V gene: TRBV19; D gene: TRBD1; clone size: -; CDR3 length: 17; J gene: TRBJ1-2; CDR3 DNA: TGTGCCAGTAGACCACCGGGACAGAGGAGCGCGGGGTATGGCTACACCTTC; CDR3 protein: CASRPPGQRSAGYGYTF
V gene: TRBV7-3; D gene: -; clone size: few; CDR3 length: 16; J gene: TRBJ2-1; CDR3 DNA: TGTGCCAGCAGCCTCCCAGGCCGGGTTTCCTACAATGAGCAGTTCTTC; CDR3 protein: CASSLPGRVSYNEQFF
V gene: TRBV2; D gene: -; clone size: -; CDR3 length: 16; J gene: TRBJ2-1; CDR3 DNA: TGTGCCAGCAGTGATCGGGCAGGAATGTTAGACAATGAGCAGTTCTTC; CDR3 protein: CASSDRAGMLDNEQFF
V gene: TRBV29-1; D gene: -; clone size: few; CDR3 length: 12; J gene: TRBJ1-2; CDR3 DNA: TGCAGCGTTGGGACAGACCTTTATGGCTACACCTTC; CDR3 protein: CSVGTDLYGYTF
V gene: TRBV3-1; D gene: TRBD2; clone size: -; CDR3 length: 15; J gene: TRBJ2-3; CDR3 DNA: TGTGCCAGCAGCCACTCGCGGGGGGTCACAGATACGCAGTATTTT; CDR3 protein: CASSHSRGVTDTQYF